The 21 T cell receptor beta chains in this list originate from one sample, sequenced in a study of cytomegalovirus exposure and HLA in healthy donors. This table comes from immunoSEQ multiplex PCR, and its TCRdb copy is limited to in-frame clones, with some not included. Found here are over 150,000 clones, about 86% of them singletons; the top ten hold about 2.2%. Specimen: PBMCs. Source of these receptors: a human donor in good health.

This sequence joins TRBV19 and TRBJ2-1, with 10 bases identical to TRBD2. V lost 3 bases to trimming and J lost 2 bases; unmatched junction nucleotides: 4. This CDR3 has 16 residues. CDR1 is LNHDA and CDR2 is SQIVND in the germline V gene (reference sequence). The DNA of the CDR3 is TGTGCCAGTAGTATTGTCAGCGGGAGGGCCTACAATGAGCAGTTCTTC. It specifies CASSIVSGRAYNEQFF.

V and J are TRBV5-6 and TRBJ1-4; D may be TRBD1 (6 bases). V was cut by 1 base and J by 8 bases, with 15 bases left in between. Germline CDR1 reads SGHDT; CDR2 reads YYEEEE. CDR3 length: 15 amino acids. CDR3 nucleotide sequence: TGTGCCAGCAGCTTGTCGACAGGTGGATTGGAAAAACTGTTTTTT. Translated, it gives CASSLSTGGLEKLFF. The variable domain in full, with the rest retrieved from reference TRBV5-6 and TRBJ1-4, is DAGVTQSPTHLIKTRGQQVTLRCSPKSGHDTVSWYQQALGQGPQFIFQYYEEEERQRGNFPDRFSGHQFPNYSSELNVNALLLGDSALYLCASSLSTGGLEKLFFGSGTQLSVL.

V gene TRBV6-1 combines with J gene TRBJ2-1; 10 bases match TRBD2. V was clipped by 7 bases and J by 0 bases; unmatched bases: 3. The CDR3 runs to 15 residues. Germline CDR1 reads MNHNS; CDR2 reads SASEGT. DNA of the CDR3: TGTGCCAGCAACGTAGCGGGGGGCTCCTACAATGAGCAGTTCTTC. It specifies CASNVAGGSYNEQFF.

The rearrangement links TRBV18 to TRBJ2-7; 11 nucleotides agree with TRBD1. The germline V gene encodes CDR1 KGHSH and CDR2 LQKENI. The CDR3 spans 17 residues. Trimming cost V 3 bases and J 1 base; bases outside gene matches: 8. The DNA of the CDR3 is TGTGCCAGCTCACCCCTGTTTCGGGACAGGGGGTCCTACGAGCAGTACTTC. This gives the protein CASSPLFRDRGSYEQYF.

The V and J genes are TRBV5-1 and TRBJ2-2, with D possibly matching TRBD1 (6 bases). The CDR3 is 16 amino acids. CDR1 and CDR2 from the germline V gene are SGHRS and YFSETQ. V was shortened by 2 bases and J by 4 bases, with 15 bases between the two germline ends. CDR3 in DNA: TGCGCCAGCAGCTTTCGCCCCCAGGGGCTCACCGGGGAGCTGTTTTTT. The encoded protein is CASSFRPQGLTGELFF. The full variable domain, completed using reference TRBV5-1 and TRBJ2-2, is KAGVTQTPRYLIKTRGQQVTLSCSPISGHRSVSWYQQTPGQGLQFLFEYFSETQRNKGNFPGRFSGRQFSNSRSEMNVSTLELGDSALYLCASSFRPQGLTGELFFGEGSRLTVL.

The chain uses TRBV9 and TRBJ2-7; the match to TRBD1 covers 7 bases. The CDR3 length is 17 residues. CDR1 and CDR2 (germline): SGDLS, YYNGEE. The ends lost 2 bases at V and 3 bases at J; junction bases unmatched: 14. CDR3 protein: CASSVGLFATGYYEQYF. The CDR3 DNA reads as TGTGCCAGCAGCGTTGGTTTGTTTGCGACAGGGTACTACGAGCAGTACTTC.

The genes are TRBV7-2 and TRBJ2-2; weak D call: TRBD2 (5 bases). Per germline, CDR1 SGHTA and CDR2 FQGNSA. This CDR3 spans 12 amino acids. The V end was cut by 5 bases, the J end by 7 bases, with 8 bases between. The CDR3 DNA is TGTGCCAGCAGCCGCCGGGGCGGGGAGCTGTTTTTT. Translated, it gives CASSRRGGELFF.

CDR3 DNA sequence: TGTGCCATCAGTGAGACAGGTGTGGCGGCTTTCTTT. Translated: CAISETGVAAFF. V usage is TRBV10-3 and J usage is TRBJ1-1; possible D gene TRBD1, 5 bases. Germline lookup yields CDR1 ENHRY and CDR2 SYGVKD. The CDR3 is 12 amino acids. Trimming stripped 2 bases from V and 11 bases from J, with 12 bases between.

The chain is built from TRBV9 and TRBJ1-2; D is perhaps TRBD1 (5 bases). This CDR3 spans 15 amino acids. V lost 6 bases and J 4 bases, leaving 19 bases between the germline ends. Germline assignment: CDR1 SGDLS and CDR2 YYNGEE. DNA for the CDR3: TGTGCCAGCACCCTTGGGGGGACTCGGGCCTATGGCTACACCTTC. Translated: CASTLGGTRAYGYTF. The full variable domain, in which reference TRBV9 and TRBJ1-2 provide the parts outside the CDR3, is DSGVTQTPKHLITATGQRVTLRCSPRSGDLSVYWYQQSLDQGLQFLIQYYNGEERAKGNILERFSAQQFPDLHSELNLSSLELGDSALYFCASTLGGTRAYGYTFGSGTRLTVV.

The CDR3 loop reads CASSPPDSYVYNSPLHF. The DNA for the CDR3 is TGTGCCAGCAGCCCACCCGACAGCTATGTATATAATTCACCCCTCCACTTT. The chain combines TRBV7-9 with TRBJ1-6; D is perhaps TRBD1 (5 bases). Trimming pared 5 bases from V and 4 bases from J, leaving 18 bases between. The CDR3 runs to 17 residues. From germline, CDR1 is SEHNR and CDR2 FQNEAQ (reference sequence).

Only one count was recorded for this clone. The chain's CDR3 is CASSYAGGGNSPLHF. CDR3 nucleotide sequence: TGTGCCAGCAGTTACGCAGGGGGTGGGAATTCACCCCTCCACTTT. The V gene is TRBV6-5, the J gene TRBJ1-6; 7 bases map to TRBD1. Germline values: CDR1 MNHEY, CDR2 SVGAGI. The CDR3 sequence is 15 residues long. V gave up 2 bases and J gave up 7 bases; unmatched junction bases: 5.

The chain combines TRBV27 with TRBJ2-1, with 8 bases fitting TRBD2. The CDR3 consists of 16 residues. Germline V CDR1 and CDR2: MNHEY, SMNVEV (reference sequence). Losses at the gene ends were 5 bases for V and 2 bases for J; bases not matched to a gene: 8. This CDR3 reads CASSPLAGGTYNEQFF. CDR3 nucleotides: TGTGCCAGCAGTCCCCTCGCGGGAGGAACCTACAATGAGCAGTTCTTC.

The chain couples TRBV7-2 to TRBJ2-2; maybe TRBD1 (7 bases). The length of the CDR3 is 14 residues. Trimming left V 4 bases short and J 6 bases short, with 12 bases between. CDR1 and CDR2 from the germline V gene are SGHTA and FQGNSA. The CDR3 nucleotides are TGTGCCAGCAGCTGGCAGGGGGGATCCGGGGAGCTGTTTTTT. It yields the protein CASSWQGGSGELFF.

The chain couples TRBV7-6 to TRBJ1-5; the D gene is possibly TRBD1 (6 bases). Germline values: CDR1 SGHVS, CDR2 FNYEAQ. The CDR3 has 14 amino acids. Trimming stripped 1 base from V and 2 bases from J, with 6 bases between. The CDR3 region is CASSLGGRNQPQHF. The CDR3 DNA reads as TGTGCCAGCAGCTTAGGGGGGCGCAATCAGCCCCAGCATTTT.

This sequence joins TRBV28 and TRBJ2-7, with 11 bases that match TRBD2. This CDR3 is built from 16 residues. CDR1 MDHEN and CDR2 SYDVKM come from the germline V gene. With V trimmed by 6 bases and J by 2 bases, 9 bases remained unmatched. CDR3 in amino acids: CASRPGPSGGTYEQYF. DNA of the CDR3: TGTGCCAGCAGACCAGGGCCTAGCGGGGGGACCTACGAGCAGTACTTC.

This rearrangement joins TRBV7-2 to TRBJ2-1, with 9 nucleotides matching TRBD2. The germline V gene encodes CDR1 SGHTA and CDR2 FQGNSA. The CDR3 sequence is 16 residues long. V shed 5 bases and J 4 bases; nucleotides not matched to a gene: 9. DNA of the CDR3: TGTGCCAGCAGCAATACCGGGACTAGCCGTTACAATGAGCAGTTCTTC. It is translated as CASSNTGTSRYNEQFF.

V usage is TRBV4-3 and J usage is TRBJ2-1; 7 bases are a match to TRBD1. The ends lost 1 base at V and 3 bases at J; junction bases unmatched: 3. Germline-derived CDR1 and CDR2 are LGHNA and YSLEER. The length of the CDR3 is 15 residues. This chain's CDR3 is CASSQVGTDYNEQFF. The CDR3 nucleotides are TGCGCCAGCAGCCAAGTCGGGACAGACTACAATGAGCAGTTCTTC.

The chain has TRBV5-4 and TRBJ1-2; D call uncertain. This CDR3 is built from 15 residues. Trimming removed 7 bases from V and 4 bases from J, with 20 bases in between. Germline V lookup: CDR1 SGHNT, CDR2 YYREEE (reference sequence). DNA for the CDR3: TGTGCCAGCTATCCCTCCCCCCGCGGGTCCTATGGCTACACCTTC. Residues: CASYPSPRGSYGYTF.

The chain uses TRBV5-6 and TRBJ2-2, with 7 bases matching TRBD1. Germline values: CDR1 SGHDT, CDR2 YYEEEE. V was clipped by 4 bases and J by 3 bases; unmatched bases: 9. This CDR3 contains 16 residues. DNA of the CDR3: TGTGCCAGCAGCCCAACGACAGGGTACGACACCGGGGAGCTGTTTTTT. Protein product: CASSPTTGYDTGELFF.

The sample holds a few counts of this clone. DNA of the CDR3: TGTGCCAGCAGTGACAGGCCAGGCTACGAGCAGTACTTC. Encoded protein: CASSDRPGYEQYF. The chain joins TRBV6-1 to TRBJ2-7; D uncertain. Germline values: CDR1 MNHNS, CDR2 SASEGT. Trimming pared 3 bases from V and 3 bases from J, leaving 9 bases between. The CDR3 spans 13 residues.

The rearrangement joins TRBV7-2 to TRBJ1-2; the D is unclear. The CDR3 runs 14 residues. V lost 0 bases and J lost 2, with 7 bases in between. Germline V gives CDR1 SGHTA, CDR2 FQGNSA. For the CDR3, the DNA is TGTGCCAGCAGCTTAGCCGTCGGGAACTATGGCTACACCTTC. Encoded protein: CASSLAVGNYGYTF.